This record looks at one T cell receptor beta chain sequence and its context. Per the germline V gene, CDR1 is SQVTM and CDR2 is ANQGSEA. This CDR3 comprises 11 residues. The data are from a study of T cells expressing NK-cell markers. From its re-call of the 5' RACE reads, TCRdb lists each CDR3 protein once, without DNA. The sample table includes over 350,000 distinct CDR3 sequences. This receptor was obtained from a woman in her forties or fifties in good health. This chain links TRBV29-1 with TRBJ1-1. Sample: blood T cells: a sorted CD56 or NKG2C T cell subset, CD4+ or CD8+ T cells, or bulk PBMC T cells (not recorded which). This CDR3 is CSVVEDTEAFF. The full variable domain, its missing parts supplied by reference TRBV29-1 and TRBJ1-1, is SAVISQKPSRDICQRGTSLTIQCQVDSQVTMMFWYRQQPGQSLTLIATANQGSEATYESGFVIDKFPISRPNLTFSTLTVSNMSPEDSSIYLCSVVEDTEAFFGQGTRLTVV.